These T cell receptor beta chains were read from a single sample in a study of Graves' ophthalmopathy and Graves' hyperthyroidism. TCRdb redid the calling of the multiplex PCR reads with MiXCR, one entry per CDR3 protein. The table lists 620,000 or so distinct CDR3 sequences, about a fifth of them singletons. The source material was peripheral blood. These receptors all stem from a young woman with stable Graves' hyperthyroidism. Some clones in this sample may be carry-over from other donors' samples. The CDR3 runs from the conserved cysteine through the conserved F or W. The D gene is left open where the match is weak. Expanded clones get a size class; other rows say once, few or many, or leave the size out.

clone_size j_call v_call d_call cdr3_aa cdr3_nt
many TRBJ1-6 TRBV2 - CASSLGPGVGSPLHF TGTGCCAGCAGTCTCGGACCAGGGGTTGGTTCACCCCTCCACTTT
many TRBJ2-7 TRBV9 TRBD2 CASSGSLAGGLYEQYF TGTGCCAGCAGCGGCTCACTAGCGGGTGGCCTCTACGAGCAGTACTTC
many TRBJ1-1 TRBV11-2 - CASSLTTGPHTEAFF TGTGCCAGCAGCCTCACGACAGGCCCCCACACTGAAGCTTTCTTT
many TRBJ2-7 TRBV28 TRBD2 CATGLAGLYEQYF TGTGCCACCGGACTAGCGGGACTCTACGAGCAGTACTTC
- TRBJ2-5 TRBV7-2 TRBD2 CASSLGGVSGSETQYF TGTGCCAGCAGCTTAGGAGGGGTTAGCGGGAGCGAGACCCAGTACTTC
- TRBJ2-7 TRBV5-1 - CASSLASSFYEQYF TGCGCCAGCAGCTTGGCCTCCAGTTTCTACGAGCAGTACTTC
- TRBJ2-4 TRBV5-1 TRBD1 CASSPTQGEVAKNIQYF TGCGCCAGCAGCCCAACACAGGGGGAGGTGGCCAAAAACATTCAGTACTTC
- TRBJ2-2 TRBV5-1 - CASSLAPSVAGELFF TGCGCCAGCAGCTTGGCACCATCTGTAGCGGGGGAGCTGTTTTTT
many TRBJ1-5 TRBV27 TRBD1 CASSFGQVNQPQHF TGTGCCAGCAGTTTTGGACAGGTCAATCAGCCCCAGCATTTT
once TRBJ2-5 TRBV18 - CASFPDWRGGVTETQYF TGTGCCAGCTTTCCGGATTGGAGGGGTGGCGTTACAGAGACCCAGTACTTC
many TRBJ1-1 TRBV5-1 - CASAIGSVNTEAFF TGCGCCAGCGCCATAGGATCCGTGAACACTGAAGCTTTCTTT
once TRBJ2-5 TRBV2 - CASMWAPHQETQYF TGTGCCAGCATGTGGGCCCCACACCAAGAGACCCAGTACTTC
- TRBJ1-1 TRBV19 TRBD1 CASSIVGDRTFREAFF TGTGCCAGTAGTATAGTAGGGGACAGGACCTTTCGTGAAGCTTTCTTT
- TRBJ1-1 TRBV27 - CASSLSSPLVNTEAFF TGTGCCAGCAGTTTATCCAGCCCCCTAGTGAACACTGAAGCTTTCTTT
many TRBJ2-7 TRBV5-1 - CASSYRDAASDEQYF TGCGCCAGCAGCTACCGGGACGCGGCCAGCGACGAGCAGTACTTC
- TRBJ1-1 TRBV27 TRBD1 CASSGDSGTEAFF TGTGCCAGCAGTGGGGACAGCGGCACTGAAGCTTTCTTT
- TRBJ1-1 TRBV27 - CASSLTWRNTEAFF TGTGCCAGCAGTTTAACGTGGAGAAACACTGAAGCTTTCTTT
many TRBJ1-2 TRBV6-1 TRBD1 CASTTSGTGIGGYTF TGTGCCAGCACCACCTCAGGGACAGGGATTGGTGGCTACACCTTC
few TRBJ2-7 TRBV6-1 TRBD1 CASSPPGQGIYEQYF TGTGCCAGCAGCCCCCCGGGACAGGGAATCTACGAGCAGTACTTC
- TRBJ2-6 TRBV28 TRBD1 CASSLGDSAGANVLTF TGTGCCAGCAGTTTAGGGGACAGCGCTGGGGCCAACGTCCTGACTTTC
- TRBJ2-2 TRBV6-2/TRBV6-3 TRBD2 CASSGAGVHTGELFF TGTGCCAGCAGCGGGGCGGGAGTACACACCGGGGAGCTGTTTTTT
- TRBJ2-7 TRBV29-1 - CSVDGPRGSYEQYF TGCAGCGTTGATGGGCCCCGGGGCTCCTACGAGCAGTACTTC
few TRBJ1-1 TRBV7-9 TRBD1 CATAEQGITEAFF TGTGCCACCGCTGAACAGGGGATCACTGAAGCTTTCTTT
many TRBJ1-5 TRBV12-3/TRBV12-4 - CASSLGGPGQPQHF TGTGCCAGCAGTTTAGGGGGCCCGGGTCAGCCCCAGCATTTT
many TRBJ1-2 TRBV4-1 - CASSQTNNYGYTF TGCGCCAGCAGCCAAACTAACAACTATGGCTACACCTTC
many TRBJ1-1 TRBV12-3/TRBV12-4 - CASLLQDGNEAFF TGTGCCAGCCTGCTCCAAGACGGGAATGAAGCTTTCTTT
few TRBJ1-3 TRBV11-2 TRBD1 CASSLVGQGAGNTIYF TGTGCCAGCAGCTTGGTAGGACAGGGGGCTGGAAACACCATATATTTT
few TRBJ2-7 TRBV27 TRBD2 CASCPAGGRKPYEQYF TGTGCCAGCTGTCCAGCGGGAGGGCGAAAACCCTACGAGCAGTACTTC
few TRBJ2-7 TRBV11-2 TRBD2 CASRMGGRAAEQYF TGTGCCAGCCGGATGGGCGGGAGGGCCGCCGAGCAGTACTTC
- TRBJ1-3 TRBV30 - CAWSVKAGNTIYF TGTGCCTGGAGTGTAAAGGCGGGAAACACCATATATTTT
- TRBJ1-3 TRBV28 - CASSKGSTSGNTIYF TGTGCCAGCAGTAAGGGAAGCACCTCTGGAAACACCATATATTTT
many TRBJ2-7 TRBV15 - CATSISGTKPYEQYF TGTGCCACCAGCATATCCGGGACCAAACCCTACGAGCAGTACTTC
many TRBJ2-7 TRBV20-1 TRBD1 CSAPGTGSYEQYF TGCAGTGCTCCCGGGACAGGGTCCTACGAGCAGTACTTC
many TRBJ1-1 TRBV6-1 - CASSEVPRDEAFF TGTGCCAGCAGTGAAGTCCCGAGGGATGAAGCTTTCTTT
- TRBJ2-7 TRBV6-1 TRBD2 CASSQGLAGHYVEQYF TGTGCCAGCAGCCAAGGACTAGCGGGGCACTACGTGGAGCAGTACTTC
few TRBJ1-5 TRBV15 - CATSRDLRQPQHF TGTGCCACCAGCAGAGATCTGAGGCAGCCCCAGCATTTT
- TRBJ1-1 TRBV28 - CATKRTATTEAFF TGTGCCACTAAGCGGACAGCTACCACTGAAGCTTTCTTT